The 21 T cell receptor beta chains given below trace back to one sample, sequenced in a study of cytomegalovirus exposure and HLA in healthy donors. The PCR had 60 Vbeta and 13 Jbeta primers. The assay was immunoSEQ multiplex PCR, and TCRdb's table has in-frame clones only and misses some. The repertoire holds some 140,000 clones, around 75% seen once, with about 3.1% in the top ten. The sample consisted of PBMCs. The receptor source for this set is a female donor in good health and CMV-seronegative.

This clone was detected only a few times. This chain connects TRBV6-6 to TRBJ2-7, with 7 nucleotides matching TRBD1. Germline V gives CDR1 MNHNY, CDR2 SVGAGI (reference sequence). The CDR3 sequence is 12 residues long. Germline trimming cut 8 bases from V and 3 bases from J; bases unmatched to any gene: 4. CDR3 protein: CASRDRFYEQYF. The DNA of the CDR3 is TGTGCCAGCCGGGACAGATTCTACGAGCAGTACTTC.

The CDR3 region is CASSPEDGGSGNTIYF. CDR3 DNA sequence: TGCGCCAGCAGCCCGGAGGACGGGGGATCCGGAAACACCATATATTTT. This rearrangement joins TRBV4-3 to TRBJ1-3; possible D gene TRBD1, 5 bases. Looked up from germline, CDR1 is LGHNA and CDR2 is YSLEER. Trimming took 4 bases from V and 4 from J, leaving 17 bases between them. There are 16 residues in the CDR3.

The chain couples TRBV7-6 to TRBJ2-1; a weak D match, TRBD2 (5 bases). The CDR3 is made up of 14 amino acids. Germline V gives CDR1 SGHVS, CDR2 FNYEAQ. Between the trimmed V and J ends, which lost 10 bases and 4 bases, there was a span of 17 bases. CDR3 in amino acids: CATQDLTIYNEQFF. Written as DNA, the CDR3 is TGTGCCACCCAGGACTTGACAATTTACAATGAGCAGTTCTTC. Looking up the rest from reference TRBV7-6 and TRBJ2-1 gives the full variable domain: GAGVSQSPRYKVTKRGQDVALRCDPISGHVSLYWYRQALGQGPEFLTYFNYEAQQDKSGLPNDRFSAERPEGSISTLTIQRTEQRDSAMYRCATQDLTIYNEQFFGPGTRLTVL.

The sample holds one count of this clone. This chain uses TRBV4-3 with TRBJ1-1; 8 bases align to TRBD1. CDR3 length equals 16 residues. With 2 bases clipped from V and 4 bases from J, the junction kept 9 bases outside the gene matches. Looked up from germline, CDR1 is LGHNA and CDR2 is YSLEER. CDR3 in DNA: TGCGCCAGCAGCCAAAGGACAGGGCTATCGCGCACTGAAGCTTTCTTT. It encodes CASSQRTGLSRTEAFF.

A note on this clone: One junction end disagrees with the germline gene, perhaps due to a read error. The V and J genes are TRBV7-9 and TRBJ1-4; TRBD1 aligns across 8 bases. The CDR3 has 14 residues. The germline V gene has CDR1 SEHNR and CDR2 FQNEAQ (reference sequence). The CDR3 DNA is TGTGCCAGCAGCATAGCACAGGGGGGTGAAAAACTGTTTTTT. This translates into CASSIAQGGEKLFF.

CDR3 amino acids: CASQQGLDGYTF. CDR3 bases: TGTGCCAGCCAGCAGGGCCTCGATGGCTACACCTTC. The gene calls are TRBV7-9 and TRBJ1-2, with a tentative D call TRBD1 (5 bases). The length of the CDR3 is 12 residues. V lost 8 bases, J lost 6 bases, and 13 bases lay in between. Germline V gene data show CDR1 as SEHNR and CDR2 as FQNEAQ (reference sequence).

This rearrangement joins TRBV4-3 to TRBJ2-7, with 8 bases lining up with TRBD1. Germline CDR1 is LGHNA and CDR2 is YSLEER. The V gene end was trimmed by 2 bases and the J gene end by 6 bases; junction bases not matched to a gene: 18. The CDR3 consists of 18 residues. The CDR3 region has the DNA TGCGCCAGCAGCCAATTCTCCGGACAGGGCCCTCCCGGGGGCGAGCAGTACTTC. Protein sequence: CASSQFSGQGPPGGEQYF.

The chain employs TRBV7-8 and TRBJ1-4; no clear D gene. V was trimmed by 1 base and J by 12 bases, leaving 9 bases between them. Germline assignment: CDR1 SGHVS and CDR2 FQNEAQ. The CDR3 has 12 amino acids. The CDR3 here is CASSLVGRQLFF. CDR3 sequence (DNA): TGTGCCAGCAGCTTAGTGGGGAGGCAACTGTTTTTT.

This chain joins TRBV27 and TRBJ1-5, with unresolved D. The CDR3 consists of 14 residues. Germline values: CDR1 MNHEY, CDR2 SMNVEV (reference sequence). V gave up 6 bases and J gave up 9 bases, with 18 bases separating them. For the CDR3, the DNA is TGTGCCAGCAGCCTCCATCGGGATCGTTCGCCCCAGCATTTT. Protein: CASSLHRDRSPQHF.

This rearrangement joins TRBV29-1 to TRBJ1-5, with a tentative D call TRBD1 (5 bases). The length of the CDR3 is 14 residues. Germline lookup yields CDR1 SQVTM and CDR2 ANQGSEA. V was clipped by 4 bases and J by 3 bases, with 13 bases between them. The CDR3, as DNA: TGCAGCGTTGTAGTAGGGGTTAACAATCAGCCCCAGCATTTT. Translating it yields CSVVVGVNNQPQHF. Based on the CDR3 plus reference TRBV29-1 and TRBJ1-5, the full variable domain is SAVISQKPSRDICQRGTSLTIQCQVDSQVTMMFWYRQQPGQSLTLIATANQGSEATYESGFVIDKFPISRPNLTFSTLTVSNMSPEDSSIYLCSVVVGVNNQPQHFGDGTRLSIL.

The chain uses TRBV5-1 and TRBJ1-4; D call uncertain. V shed 0 bases and J shed 3 bases, with 6 bases lying between them. In germline, CDR1 is SGHRS, CDR2 YFSETQ. This CDR3 has 14 residues. In DNA form, the CDR3 reads TGCGCCAGCAGCTTGGGGGGAGCTAATGAAAAACTGTTTTTT. This translates into CASSLGGANEKLFF.

The count of this clone is one. The V call is TRBV4-2, the J call TRBJ2-7; tentative D call: TRBD1 (6 bases). The V gene lost 5 bases and the J gene lost 0 bases, with 11 bases spanning the gap. The CDR3 covers 14 residues. In germline, CDR1 is LGHNA, CDR2 YNFKEQ. The CDR3 protein is CASSDRTFSYEQYF. The CDR3 DNA sequence: TGTGCCAGCAGCGACAGGACCTTCTCCTACGAGCAGTACTTC.

This clone was found a few times. J is TRBJ1-1 and V is TRBV5-1, with D unclear. V gave up 5 bases and J gave up 3 bases, with 5 bases separating them. The length of the CDR3 is 11 residues. The germline CDR1 and CDR2 sequences are SGHRS and YFSETQ. The CDR3 region has the DNA TGCGCCAGCAGGGCCGACACTGAAGCTTTCTTT. Its protein product is CASRADTEAFF.

The chain employs TRBV6-1 and TRBJ1-5; TRBD1 matches 7 bases. Germline CDR1 and CDR2: MNHNS and SASEGT. The CDR3 has 14 residues. V shed 2 bases and J 7 bases; nucleotides not matched to a gene: 5. Here the CDR3 DNA reads TGTGCCAGCAGTGAAAGCACAGGGGTGCAGCCCCAGCATTTT. This gives the protein CASSESTGVQPQHF.

The rearrangement links TRBV9 to TRBJ2-1, with D possibly matching TRBD2 (7 bases). Trimming left V 2 bases short and J 7 bases short, with 13 bases between. CDR3 length: 14 residues. The V gene's germline CDR1 is SGDLS and CDR2 YYNGEE. The DNA of the CDR3 is TGTGCCAGCAGCGTGGGAGGGAGGGGGAATGAGCAGTTCTTC. Amino acids: CASSVGGRGNEQFF.

This clone was picked up one time. The chain recombines TRBV2 with TRBJ1-2; TRBD1 matches at 7 bases. Germline V gene sequence: CDR1 SNHLY, CDR2 FYNNEI. The V gene end was trimmed by 8 bases and the J gene end by 7 bases; junction bases not matched to a gene: 13. This CDR3 has 14 residues. In DNA form, the CDR3 reads TGTGCCAGCGCCCGGGGACAGATCGGACGTGGCTACACCTTC. Translation gives CASARGQIGRGYTF.

CDR3 nucleotide sequence: TGTGCCTGGACACAGGGGTTCGGTCAGCCCCAGCATTTT. Amino acid sequence: CAWTQGFGQPQHF. The J gene is TRBJ1-5, the V gene TRBV30, with 7 nucleotides matching TRBD1. J lost 6 bases, V lost 4 bases, and 6 bases had no gene match. Germline V CDR1 and CDR2: GTSNPN, SVGIG (reference sequence). The CDR3 covers 13 residues.

The chain joins TRBV10-3 to TRBJ1-1; 10 nucleotides agree with TRBD1. The length of the CDR3 is 14 residues. CDR1 is ENHRY, CDR2 SYGVKD, per germline. J gave up 3 bases and V 6 bases, and 4 bases lay outside the gene matches. This CDR3 is CAIRDRGLYTEAFF. The CDR3 DNA reads as TGTGCCATCAGAGACAGGGGGCTTTACACTGAAGCTTTCTTT.

This clone was recorded a few times. The chain links TRBV4-3 to TRBJ2-2; D is undetermined. V lost 1 base to trimming and J lost 12 bases, with 6 bases between them. CDR1 LGHNA and CDR2 YSLEER come from the germline V gene. The CDR3 is 11 amino acids. The CDR3 DNA follows: TGCGCCAGCAGCCAAGGTTCAAAGCTGTTTTTT. Its protein is CASSQGSKLFF.

This clone appeared once. The chain combines TRBV7-2 with TRBJ1-2; D not resolved. Germline CDR1 and CDR2: SGHTA and FQGNSA. The CDR3 length is 14 residues. Trimming took 5 bases from V and 4 from J, leaving 14 bases between them. The CDR3 nucleotides are TGTGCCAGCAGCCCCGGTGCGGATAGCTATGGCTACACCTTC. Protein sequence: CASSPGADSYGYTF.

The chain joins TRBV4-1 to TRBJ1-5; D uncertain. The CDR3 runs to 18 residues. V lost 1 base to trimming and J lost 5 bases, with 21 bases between them. Germline loops: CDR1 MGHRA, CDR2 YSYEKL. The CDR3: CASSQGPLSAEEDQPQHF. CDR3 in DNA: TGCGCCAGCAGCCAAGGTCCCCTTTCGGCGGAGGAGGATCAGCCCCAGCATTTT.